Included here is one T cell receptor (beta chain) sequence, with context. This clone has only a few counts. No cognate antigen has been identified for it. Base qualities are missing; no much larger clone stands one base away. The entire isolated RNA was reverse transcribed using the High Capacity cDNA Reverse Transcription Kit, and thus expressed TCRB transcripts were sequenced. Deep immunoSEQ sequencing was applied to naive, central memory and regulatory T cell samples, giving an average of around 4 million total reads per sample. After sorted cells were lysed in RLT buffer, RNA was extracted with DNase-treated RNeasy Micro or Mini kits, with the choice depending on cell number. Each cell subset was processed separately to prevent cross-contamination, with patient and healthy donor samples processed together. Using the immunoSEQ multiplex PCR, TCRB sequences were amplified from cDNA into 87-bp fragments spanning the CDR3 region. Amplicons were sequenced on the Illumina HiSeq platform. Turning to the authors' computational methods: PCR bias was corrected computationally using synthetic template baselines, and reads within Hamming distance 2 were collapsed, with unmergeable singletons discarded. Reads were aligned against IMGT so that V, D and J genes, CDR3 length and insertions or deletions at six rearrangement sites could be assigned. Within each subset, clonotype counts were normalized to the number of sorted cells before true diversity and Gini coefficients were calculated with the tcR R package. The overlap coefficient, calculated on TCRB nucleotide sequences, was used to quantify repertoire sharing. TCRdb took over this immuneACCESS table, retaining in-frame rearrangements with V and J assigned. Such tables are incomplete; in checked studies, under half of the missing clones stem from an unresolved V gene, and the remainder is unexplained. D and trimming were read from the DNA, whereas the V and J calls and clone size are those reported in that table. Here the sample has under 200,000 clones; around 8% occur a single time. Of the sample, 0.45% to 0.55% is held by the ten largest clones.

From each donor, a single peripheral blood sample of around 0.12 L on average was drawn into heparinised tubes. A BD FACSAria II was used to sort naive, central memory, regulatory and stem cell-like memory CD4+ T cells with a panel that included CD45RO, CCR7, CD25, CD127, CD95 and CD27. All sorted populations exceeded 95% purity. PBMCs were isolated immediately by Lymphoprep density gradient centrifugation and stained directly without culture. So that batch effects would be minimized, each experiment stained and sorted samples in pairs, pairing one healthy donor with one patient. These data originate in a study of beta chain features in type 1 diabetes (dated by TCRdb to between 2017 and 2018). Looking at the study overall: Patients and healthy donors did not differ in mean age, gender distribution, total cell number or subset yield. A total of 100 million to 110 million sorted cells were examined across all samples, and a strong correlation was observed between cell number per subset and RNA yield. In the study, TCRB repertoires of sorted circulating CD4+ T cell subsets from recently diagnosed type 1 diabetes patients were compared with those of matched healthy donors. Regulatory and stem cell-like memory subsets were obtained from only 8 patients and roughly 8 healthy donors, while naive and central memory subsets were obtained from all 30 or so donors. General conclusions and limits of the study: Because cDNA rather than genomic DNA was sequenced, highly expressing activated cells could have been over-represented, although no difference in activation and CD3 levels was found between groups. Type 1 diabetes patients showed a moderate but significant shortening of TCRB CDR3 length in all four CD4+ subsets. Shorter templates might be favored by PCR, yet because patient and control samples were amplified and corrected together, any such skew would affect both groups equally. Because the HLA sub-analyses included only small numbers of individuals, any influence of HLA type on TCRB rearrangement was left unresolved. The naive, central memory and regulatory TCRB repertoires appeared to resemble one another more closely among patients than among healthy donors. Patients with type 1 diabetes made fewer insertions and deleted more nucleotides at VDJ recombination sites, implying thymic rearrangement abnormalities.

The germline V gene provides CDR1 MDHEN and CDR2 SYDVKM. V loses 4 bases of germline sequence and J loses 2 bases, and the interval between the two ends is 12 bases. Reading from cysteine to phenylalanine, the CDR3 counts 15 amino acids. Only the CDR3 DNA stays, 45 bases, in frame from base 1. This receptor was obtained from a woman aged 18-29 years with type 1 diabetes. Sequenced input: central memory CD4+ T cells from blood. This sequence uses TRBV28 and TRBJ1-5; TRBD1 might be the D gene, on 6 matching bases. The nucleotides are TGTGCCAGCAGTTGGGGGGGGCAGGGCAATCAGCCCCAGCATTTT. This sequence encodes CASSWGGQGNQPQHF.